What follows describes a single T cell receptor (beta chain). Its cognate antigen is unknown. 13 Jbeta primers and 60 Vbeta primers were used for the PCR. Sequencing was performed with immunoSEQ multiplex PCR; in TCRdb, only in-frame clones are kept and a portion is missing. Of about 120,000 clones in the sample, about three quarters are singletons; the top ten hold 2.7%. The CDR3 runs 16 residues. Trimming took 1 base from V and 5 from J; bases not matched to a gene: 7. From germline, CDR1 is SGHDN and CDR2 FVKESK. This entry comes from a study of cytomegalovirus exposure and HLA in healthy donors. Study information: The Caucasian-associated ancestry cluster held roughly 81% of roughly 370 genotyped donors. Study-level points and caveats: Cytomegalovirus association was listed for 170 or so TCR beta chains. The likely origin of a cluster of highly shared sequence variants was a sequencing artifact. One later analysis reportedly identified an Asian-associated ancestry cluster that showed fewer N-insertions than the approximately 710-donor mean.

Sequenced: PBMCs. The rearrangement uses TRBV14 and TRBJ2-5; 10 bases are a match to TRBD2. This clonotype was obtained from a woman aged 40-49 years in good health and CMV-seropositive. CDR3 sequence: CASSQGASGSGETQYF. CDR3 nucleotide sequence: TGTGCCAGCAGCCAAGGTGCTAGCGGGAGCGGGGAGACCCAGTACTTC.